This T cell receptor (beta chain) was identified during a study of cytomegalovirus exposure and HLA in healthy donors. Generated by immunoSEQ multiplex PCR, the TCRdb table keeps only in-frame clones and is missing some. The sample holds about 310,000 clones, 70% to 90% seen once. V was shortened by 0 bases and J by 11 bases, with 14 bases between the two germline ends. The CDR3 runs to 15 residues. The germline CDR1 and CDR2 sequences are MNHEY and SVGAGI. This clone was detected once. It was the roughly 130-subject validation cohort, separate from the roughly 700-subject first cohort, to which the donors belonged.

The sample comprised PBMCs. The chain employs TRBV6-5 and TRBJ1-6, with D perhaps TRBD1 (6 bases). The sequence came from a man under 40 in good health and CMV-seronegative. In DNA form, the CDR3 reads TGTGCCAGCAGTTACTCCAGGGACAATGGTACACCCCTCCACTTT. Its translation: CASSYSRDNGTPLHF.